This TCR beta chain was sequenced during a study of blood T cell repertoires in COVID-19. Original handling: Reference gene primer amplification gave estimated nucleated cell counts. Method: immunoSEQ multiplex PCR; TCRdb's copy keeps in-frame clones and lacks some. That table is the source of V, J and clone size, and D and trimming were worked out from the DNA. The table shows approximately 480,000 clones, with roughly 87% occurring only once. V dropped 5 bases and J dropped 1; count of bases not matched to a gene: 6. Germline V gene sequence: CDR1 LNHDA, CDR2 SQIVND (reference sequence). The CDR3 runs 15 residues.

The chain recombines TRBV19 with TRBJ2-7, with 9 bases that match TRBD1. The receptor was derived from a man between 18 and 29 years old with COVID-19, enrolled during active disease. Sequencing was done on a sample of peripheral blood. In nucleotides, the CDR3 is TGTGCCAGTAGTCCCGCCGGGACAGGGTCCTACGAGCAGTACTTC. Protein sequence: CASSPAGTGSYEQYF.